The 32 T cell receptor beta chains in this list originate from one sample, sequenced in a study of OX40 agonist ivuxolimab in advanced cancers. The library was prepared using the immunoSEQ multiplex PCR assay. TCRdb limited this immuneACCESS table to in-frame rearrangements with V and J called. A share of clones is missing; checked studies link under half to unresolved V genes, and the rest is unexplained. This sample gives fewer than 80,000 clones in total; 85% of them show up just once. Under 0.75% of the sample is held by the ten biggest clonotypes. Sequences were derived from CD4+ or CD8+ T cells sorted from blood, sampled in a trial of the OX40 agonist ivuxolimab. Receptors were obtained from an adult with an advanced solid tumor such as melanoma, head and neck, liver or kidney cancer.

The chain carries TRBV5-4 and TRBJ2-3; D is undetermined. V was shortened by 0 bases and J by 8 bases, with 13 bases between the two germline ends. Germline V gives CDR1 SGHNT, CDR2 YYREEE (reference sequence). This CDR3 comprises 14 residues. The CDR3 loop reads CASSLGMNPGTQYF. For the CDR3, the DNA is TGTGCCAGCAGCTTGGGGATGAACCCCGGTACGCAGTATTTT.

The chain joins TRBV11-2 to TRBJ1-2; 9 bases align to TRBD1. CDR1 SGHAT and CDR2 FQNNGV come from the germline V gene. V was pared by 4 bases and J by 7 bases, with 16 bases of the junction left unmatched. This CDR3 is built from 17 residues. As DNA, the CDR3 is TGTGCCAGCAGCTCGTTAAAAACCGGGACAGGGAGCAGTGGCTACACCTTC. This translates into CASSSLKTGTGSSGYTF. The whole variable domain, filled in from reference TRBV11-2 and TRBJ1-2, reads EAGVAQSPRYKIIEKRQSVAFWCNPISGHATLYWYQQILGQGPKLLIQFQNNGVVDDSQLPKDRFSAERLKGVDSTLKIQPAKLEDSAVYLCASSSLKTGTGSSGYTFGSGTRLTVV.

Worth noting for this clone: One end of the junction is discordant with germline, which a read error may explain. The chain has TRBV7-7 and TRBJ2-3; D is possibly TRBD1 (5 bases). Germline V gives CDR1 SSHAT, CDR2 FNYEAQ (reference sequence). The CDR3 extends over 15 amino acids. The CDR3: CASSWGPYYTDTQYF. CDR3 coding DNA: TGTGCTAGCAGCTGGGGCCCTTATTACACAGATACGCAGTATTTT. Full variable domain (rest looked up from reference TRBV7-7 and TRBJ2-3): GAGVSQSPRYKVTKRGQDVTLRCDPISSHATLYWYQQALGQGPEFLTYFNYEAQPDKSGLPSDRFSAERPEGSISTLTIQRTEQRDSAMYRCASSWGPYYTDTQYFGPGTRLTVL.

The sample holds one count of this clone. This chain connects TRBV5-1 to TRBJ2-1; D tentatively fits TRBD1 or TRBD2 (6 bases each). CDR3 length: 15 amino acids. V shed 6 bases and J shed 10 bases, with 23 bases lying between them. The germline V gene encodes CDR1 SGHRS and CDR2 YFSETQ. The CDR3 DNA reads TGCGCCAGCACCCGGGAAGGTGCCGGGGGCCGGGAGCAGTTCTTC. Translating gives CASTREGAGGREQFF.

This clone showed up just a few times. This chain uses TRBV19 with TRBJ2-7; the D gene is possibly TRBD1 (5 bases). CDR1 is LNHDA, CDR2 SQIVND, per germline (reference sequence). The germline V and J ends were trimmed by 5 bases and 0 bases, with 11 bases remaining between them. The CDR3 is 14 amino acids. The CDR3 protein is CASSVDTISYEQYF. The CDR3, as DNA: TGTGCCAGTAGTGTGGACACCATCTCCTACGAGCAGTACTTC.

This clone showed up just a few times. J is TRBJ1-1 and V is TRBV6-5; D call uncertain. Looked up from germline, CDR1 is MNHEY and CDR2 is SVGAGI. V lost 7 bases, J lost 2 bases, and 17 bases lay in between. The CDR3 length is 15 residues. CDR3 sequence reads: CASNPRGGINTEAFF. CDR3 nucleotides: TGTGCCAGCAACCCACGCGGAGGGATTAACACTGAAGCTTTCTTT.

This rearrangement joins TRBV29-1 to TRBJ1-2, with D possibly TRBD1 on 5 matching bases. The CDR3 spans 15 residues. In germline, CDR1 is SQVTM, CDR2 ANQGSEA. V was pared by 7 bases and J by 4 bases, with 22 bases between. In DNA, the CDR3 is TGCAGCGCCCGCGGTGGAGGGGCGCGGGGCTATGGCTACACCTTC. Its protein product is CSARGGGARGYGYTF.

The chain links TRBV19 to TRBJ1-5; 11 positions agree with TRBD1. The CDR3 runs to 16 residues. Germline loops: CDR1 LNHDA, CDR2 SQIVND (reference sequence). V shed 5 bases, J shed 4 bases, and the junction held 7 bases outside the gene matches. The CDR3 region is CASSWIGTGGNQPQHF. The CDR3, as DNA: TGTGCCAGTAGTTGGATCGGGACAGGGGGTAATCAGCCCCAGCATTTT.

The CDR3 sequence: CASSSQGPLYGYTF. The CDR3 nucleotides read TGTGCCAGCAGCTCTCAGGGACCGCTCTATGGCTACACCTTC. The chain links TRBV5-5 to TRBJ1-2; D may be TRBD1 (5 bases). The CDR3 covers 14 residues. Germline V gene data show CDR1 as SGHKS and CDR2 as YYEKEE (reference sequence). Trimming took 3 bases from V and 4 from J, leaving 13 bases between them.

A note on this clone: Other nucleotide sequences in the sample specify the same CDR3. The genes are TRBV7-2 and TRBJ1-4; no reliable D call. Germline lookup yields CDR1 SGHTA and CDR2 FQGNSA. The CDR3 has 15 amino acids. The V gene lost 2 bases and the J gene lost 3 bases, with 10 bases spanning the gap. CDR3 bases: TGTGCCAGCAGCTTAACTCGCCAGCCTAATGAAAAACTGTTTTTT. Residues: CASSLTRQPNEKLFF.

The chain links TRBV28 to TRBJ2-1, with 10 bases fitting TRBD2. CDR1 and CDR2 (germline): MDHEN, SYDVKM. V lost 4 bases and J lost 5; bases outside the gene matches: 5. This CDR3 spans 15 amino acids. This chain's CDR3 is CASSSGSGGHNEQFF. The DNA of the CDR3 is TGTGCCAGCAGTTCTGGTAGCGGGGGGCACAATGAGCAGTTCTTC.

This clone was counted once. This chain joins TRBV18 and TRBJ1-2, with no clear D. This CDR3 is 14 amino acids long. Germline V gene sequence: CDR1 KGHSH, CDR2 LQKENI. V was shortened by 3 bases and J by 5 bases, with 13 bases between the two germline ends. CDR3 coding DNA: TGTGCCAGCTCACCCAGGCCCCGGGATTATGGCTACACCTTC. Its protein is CASSPRPRDYGYTF.

The chain uses TRBV5-4 and TRBJ2-2, with D perhaps TRBD1 (5 bases). CDR1 is SGHNT, CDR2 YYREEE, per germline (reference sequence). Trimming shortened V by 3 bases and J by 2 bases, and 11 bases separated the two germline ends. The CDR3 spans 15 residues. The CDR3 nucleotides are TGTGCCAGCAGCTCAAAGACAGTAAACACCGGGGAGCTGTTTTTT. Translated, it gives CASSSKTVNTGELFF.

The chain is built from TRBV7-2 and TRBJ1-4; D not resolved. There are 13 residues in the CDR3. Germline CDR1 SGHTA, CDR2 FQGNSA. V was trimmed by 1 base and J by 8 bases, leaving 8 bases between them. CDR3 nucleotide sequence: TGTGCCAGCAGCTTAGTACAGTGGGAAAAACTGTTTTTT. Translated, it gives CASSLVQWEKLFF.

This rearrangement joins TRBV27 to TRBJ2-3, with D possibly matching TRBD2 (6 bases). Germline CDR1 MNHEY, CDR2 SMNVEV (reference sequence). Trimming removed 8 bases from V and 6 bases from J, with 15 bases in between. This CDR3 is built from 13 residues. CDR3 amino acids: CASAGTVRDTQYF. The DNA of the CDR3 is TGTGCCAGCGCGGGGACTGTCCGGGATACGCAGTATTTT.

This clone was found once. The chain carries TRBV15 and TRBJ2-1, with 12 bases aligning to TRBD2. V dropped 0 bases and J dropped 7; count of bases not matched to a gene: 7. This CDR3 is built from 17 residues. Germline V lookup: CDR1 LNHNV, CDR2 YYDKDF (reference sequence). CDR3: CATSRDWGLAGGNEQFF. In DNA, the CDR3 is TGTGCCACCAGCAGAGATTGGGGTCTAGCGGGGGGGAATGAGCAGTTCTTC.

The V call is TRBV5-1, the J call TRBJ2-7; D possibly matches TRBD1 or TRBD2 (5 bases each). V shed 2 bases and J shed 0 bases, with 9 bases lying between them. The CDR3 is 14 residues long. CDR1 is SGHRS, CDR2 YFSETQ, per germline. CDR3: CASSFGGDSYEQYF. CDR3 DNA: TGCGCCAGCAGCTTTGGGGGTGACTCCTACGAGCAGTACTTC.

The chain carries TRBV4-3 and TRBJ2-7; possible D gene TRBD1, 6 bases. The germline V gene encodes CDR1 LGHNA and CDR2 YSLEER. The CDR3 is made up of 18 amino acids. Trimming took off 0 bases at V and 1 base at J, with 19 bases between the two ends. The CDR3 region has the DNA TGCGCCAGCAGCCAAGATGCACCTTCTTCAGGGGCTTCCTACGAGCAGTACTTC. This encodes CASSQDAPSSGASYEQYF.

This clone was recorded only once. CDR3 loop: CASSLIQGGDYGYTF. The CDR3, as DNA: TGCGCCAGCAGCCTTATCCAGGGGGGGGACTATGGCTACACCTTC. This chain joins TRBV4-3 and TRBJ1-2; 7 nucleotides match TRBD1. The length of the CDR3 is 15 residues. With 4 bases clipped from V and 3 bases from J, the junction kept 8 bases outside the gene matches. Germline V gene data show CDR1 as LGHNA and CDR2 as YSLEER.

In DNA, the CDR3 is TGTGCCAGTAGGGGAGGGGCCAATCAGCCCCAGCATTTT. This sequence encodes CASRGGANQPQHF. V usage is TRBV19 and J usage is TRBJ1-5; D perhaps matches TRBD1 (5 bases). The CDR3 runs to 13 residues. CDR1 is LNHDA and CDR2 is SQIVND in the germline V gene (reference sequence). The V gene lost 6 bases and the J gene lost 3 bases, with 9 bases spanning the gap.

This clone appeared a few times. V and J are TRBV29-1 and TRBJ2-3; the D gene could be TRBD1 or TRBD2 (5 bases each). The germline CDR1 and CDR2 sequences are SQVTM and ANQGSEA. V was trimmed by 6 bases and J by 8 bases, leaving 12 bases between them. The CDR3 consists of 11 residues. The DNA for the CDR3 is TGCAGCGTGGGGAGCCAGGGTACGCAGTATTTT. Amino acid sequence: CSVGSQGTQYF.

The chain employs TRBV6-1 and TRBJ2-5; unclear D gene. The CDR3 length is 14 residues. CDR1 is MNHNS, CDR2 SASEGT, per germline. V was cut by 2 bases and J by 1 base, with 8 bases left in between. The chain's CDR3 is CASSEYISQETQYF. For the CDR3, the DNA is TGTGCCAGCAGTGAATATATTTCCCAAGAGACCCAGTACTTC.

This chain uses TRBV4-3 with TRBJ2-2, with a possible D match to TRBD2 (6 bases). Germline CDR1 is LGHNA and CDR2 is YSLEER. The germline V and J ends were trimmed by 1 base and 2 bases, with 11 bases remaining between them. The CDR3 has 16 amino acids. The CDR3 protein is CASSQGVGLNTGELFF. DNA for the CDR3: TGCGCCAGCAGCCAAGGGGTGGGACTTAACACCGGGGAGCTGTTTTTT.

The table lists this clone with a few counts. This sequence joins TRBV5-1 and TRBJ1-6; 8 nucleotides align to TRBD1. The V and J ends lost 2 bases and 7 bases, in that order; junction bases with no gene match: 2. Germline V lookup: CDR1 SGHRS, CDR2 YFSETQ. This CDR3 has 14 amino acids. The CDR3 protein is CASSFGQGNSPLHF. CDR3 nucleotides: TGCGCCAGCAGCTTCGGACAGGGAAATTCACCCCTCCACTTT. Filled out from reference TRBV5-1 and TRBJ1-6, the complete variable domain reads KAGVTQTPRYLIKTRGQQVTLSCSPISGHRSVSWYQQTPGQGLQFLFEYFSETQRNKGNFPGRFSGRQFSNSRSEMNVSTLELGDSALYLCASSFGQGNSPLHFGNGTRLTVT.

The V call is TRBV30, the J call TRBJ1-2, with a tentative D call TRBD1 (6 bases). The CDR3 runs 13 residues. The V gene's germline CDR1 is GTSNPN and CDR2 SVGIG (reference sequence). V was cut by 4 bases and J by 4 bases, with 13 bases left in between. CDR3 residues: CAWTPVRGYGYTF. For the CDR3, the DNA is TGTGCCTGGACCCCGGTCAGGGGCTATGGCTACACCTTC.

The chain recombines TRBV7-3 with TRBJ2-1; unclear D gene. V dropped 3 bases and J dropped 9 bases, with 12 bases sitting between them. The CDR3 contains 13 residues. Germline V gene sequence: CDR1 SGHTA, CDR2 FQGTGA. CDR3 amino acids: CASSLVIAGEQFF. Here the CDR3 DNA reads TGTGCCAGCAGCTTGGTAATAGCTGGTGAGCAGTTCTTC.

The chain has TRBV4-3 and TRBJ2-5; 16 positions agree with TRBD2. Trimming cost V 4 bases and J 4 bases; bases outside gene matches: 9. Germline V CDR1 and CDR2: LGHNA, YSLEER. The CDR3 is 18 residues long. The CDR3 loop reads CASSPGTSGGASSETQYF. For the CDR3, the DNA is TGCGCCAGCAGCCCCGGGACTAGCGGGGGGGCTTCTTCAGAGACCCAGTACTTC.

This sequence joins TRBV14 and TRBJ1-1; no reliable D call. The CDR3 has 14 amino acids. V was cut by 4 bases and J by 1 base, with 10 bases left in between. Germline CDR1 and CDR2: SGHDN and FVKESK. The CDR3 region is CASSPIGRNTEAFF. The DNA for the CDR3 is TGTGCCAGCAGCCCGATCGGCAGGAACACTGAAGCTTTCTTT.

V is TRBV7-2 and J is TRBJ2-7, with D perhaps matching TRBD1 (6 bases). Germline V gene lookup returns CDR1 SGHTA and CDR2 FQGNSA. The CDR3 contains 15 residues. V lost 1 base, J lost 6 bases, and 16 bases lay in between. CDR3 loop: CASSLGVGTSGEQYF. The DNA for the CDR3 is TGTGCCAGCAGCTTAGGAGTCGGGACATCGGGCGAGCAGTACTTC.

CDR3 region: CASSLFTVGTGELFF. The CDR3 DNA reads TGTGCCAGCAGCTTGTTTACGGTGGGGACCGGGGAGCTGTTTTTT. V and J are TRBV5-6 and TRBJ2-2; D not certain. Germline CDR1 is SGHDT and CDR2 is YYEEEE. Trimming pared 1 base from V and 5 bases from J, leaving 12 bases between. The CDR3 covers 15 residues.

V and J are TRBV19 and TRBJ2-7; D possibly uses TRBD1 or TRBD2 (5 bases each). Deletions cut 4 bases from V and 4 bases from J, with 14 bases between. Germline V CDR1 and CDR2: LNHDA, SQIVND (reference sequence). The CDR3 is 14 amino acids. CDR3 residues: CASSKGQGVYEQYF. The CDR3 bases are TGTGCCAGTAGTAAGGGCCAGGGAGTGTACGAGCAGTACTTC.

The rearrangement links TRBV7-2 to TRBJ2-3; D possibly corresponds to TRBD2 (5 bases). The V gene lost 3 bases and the J gene lost 5 bases, with 9 bases spanning the gap. Germline loops: CDR1 SGHTA, CDR2 FQGNSA. This CDR3 comprises 13 residues. CDR3 DNA sequence: TGTGCCAGCAGCTTCGCCGGGGAAGATACGCAGTATTTT. As protein: CASSFAGEDTQYF.